A single sample is the source of the 26 T cell receptor beta chains below, sequenced in a study of blood T cell repertoires in COVID-19 (dated by TCRdb to between 2020 and 2021). Receptor amplification or capture employed the immunoSEQ multiplex PCR assay. The table was pulled from immuneACCESS by TCRdb, which kept in-frame rearrangements only. Such tables lose some clones; where checked, under half of the loss comes from unresolved V genes, and the rest has no known cause. The sample table shows 250,000 or so clones, and over 90% are seen once. Jointly, the top ten make up roughly 0.89% of the sample. The sequenced sample consisted of peripheral blood. The receptors were sampled from a man aged 25-45 years with COVID-19, enrolled during active disease.

The rearrangement uses TRBV6-5 and TRBJ2-5; 11 nucleotides align to TRBD1. V was clipped by 0 bases and J by 5 bases; unmatched bases: 2. In germline, CDR1 is MNHEY, CDR2 SVGAGI. CDR3 size: 15 residues. CDR3 bases: TGTGCCAGCAGTTACTCGGACAGGGGGCGGGAGACCCAGTACTTC. This gives the protein CASSYSDRGRETQYF.

The gene calls are TRBV6-5 and TRBJ2-5; possible D gene TRBD2, 5 bases. CDR1 MNHEY and CDR2 SVGAGI come from the germline V gene. This CDR3 is 12 amino acids long. V was trimmed by 6 bases and J by 7 bases, leaving 12 bases between them. In DNA form, the CDR3 reads TGTGCCAGCAGACCGGGAATGGGGACCCAGTACTTC. Protein: CASRPGMGTQYF.

This sequence joins TRBV18 and TRBJ2-7, with D unclear. The ends were cut back, 2 bases at V and 3 bases at J, with 11 bases in the middle. Germline V gene sequence: CDR1 KGHSH, CDR2 LQKENI. CDR3 length: 14 amino acids. The CDR3: CASSPVARLYEQYF. The CDR3 nucleotides read TGTGCCAGCTCACCAGTTGCCAGACTCTACGAGCAGTACTTC.

The chain is built from TRBV15 and TRBJ2-3; the D is unclear. V dropped 6 bases and J dropped 2 bases, with 9 bases sitting between them. Looked up from germline, CDR1 is LNHNV and CDR2 is YYDKDF (reference sequence). The CDR3 length is 13 residues. The CDR3 reads CATSREDTDTQYF. The CDR3, as DNA: TGTGCCACCAGTCGAGAGGACACAGATACGCAGTATTTT.

V usage is TRBV19 and J usage is TRBJ2-7; 12 bases line up with TRBD2. This CDR3 is 16 amino acids long. Per germline, CDR1 LNHDA and CDR2 SQIVND (reference sequence). V lost 5 bases to trimming and J lost 0 bases; unmatched junction nucleotides: 5. The CDR3 DNA follows: TGTGCCAGTAGTGTAACTAGCGGGGGGCTCTCCTACGAGCAGTACTTC. Translated: CASSVTSGGLSYEQYF.

The rearrangement links TRBV5-1 to TRBJ1-2; no firm D call. Germline loops: CDR1 SGHRS, CDR2 YFSETQ. V was trimmed by 0 bases and J by 4 bases, leaving 10 bases between them. This CDR3 is built from 14 residues. The CDR3 bases are TGCGCCAGCAGCTTGGCAGGCATCCTCTATGGCTACACCTTC. Its translation is CASSLAGILYGYTF. Using reference TRBV5-1 and TRBJ1-2 for the parts outside the CDR3, the full variable domain is KAGVTQTPRYLIKTRGQQVTLSCSPISGHRSVSWYQQTPGQGLQFLFEYFSETQRNKGNFPGRFSGRQFSNSRSEMNVSTLELGDSALYLCASSLAGILYGYTFGSGTRLTVV.

The chain has TRBV15 and TRBJ1-1; TRBD1 matches at 7 bases. V was pared by 9 bases and J by 4 bases, with 14 bases of the junction left unmatched. The CDR3 runs to 15 residues. Germline assignment: CDR1 LNHNV and CDR2 YYDKDF (reference sequence). The CDR3 DNA follows: TGTGCCACTCGAAGGGGGCGGGTAGTGGGCACTGAAGCTTTCTTT. It specifies CATRRGRVVGTEAFF. The full variable domain, in which reference TRBV15 and TRBJ1-1 provide the parts outside the CDR3, is DAMVIQNPRYQVTQFGKPVTLSCSQTLNHNVMYWYQQKSSQAPKLLFHYYDKDFNNEADTPDNFQSRRPNTSFCFLDIRSPGLGDTAMYLCATRRGRVVGTEAFFGQGTRLTVV.

This chain uses TRBV30 with TRBJ1-1; D is possibly TRBD1 (5 bases). With 2 bases removed from V and 1 base from J, the gap between germline ends came to 11 bases. The CDR3 has 14 amino acids. Germline V lookup: CDR1 GTSNPN, CDR2 SVGIG (reference sequence). CDR3 loop: CAWSTGGSNTEAFF. Here the CDR3 DNA reads TGTGCCTGGAGTACAGGCGGTTCGAACACTGAAGCTTTCTTT.

This clone was found once. The chain is built from TRBV25-1 and TRBJ1-1; 9 bases match TRBD1. The CDR3 loop spans 12 amino acids. The ends lost 4 bases at V and 6 bases at J; junction bases unmatched: 0. The germline V gene encodes CDR1 MGHDK and CDR2 SYGVNS. CDR3 coding DNA: TGTGCCAGCAGTGGGACAGGGGCTGAAGCTTTCTTT. Residues: CASSGTGAEAFF.

The chain carries TRBV5-1 and TRBJ1-1; 9 bases match TRBD1. This CDR3 has 16 amino acids. Germline lookup yields CDR1 SGHRS and CDR2 YFSETQ. J was trimmed by 3 bases and V by 0 bases; bases with no gene match: 6. The CDR3 region is CASSLAQGAGDTEAFF. Here the CDR3 DNA reads TGCGCCAGCAGCTTGGCACAGGGGGCAGGGGACACTGAAGCTTTCTTT. The full variable domain, its missing parts supplied by reference TRBV5-1 and TRBJ1-1, is KAGVTQTPRYLIKTRGQQVTLSCSPISGHRSVSWYQQTPGQGLQFLFEYFSETQRNKGNFPGRFSGRQFSNSRSEMNVSTLELGDSALYLCASSLAQGAGDTEAFFGQGTRLTVV.

The CDR3 nucleotides are TGTGCCAGTAGACAGGGAATAAGCGGGGAGCTGTTTTTT. Protein sequence: CASRQGISGELFF. This chain links TRBV19 with TRBJ2-2, with a possible D match to TRBD1 (6 bases). Germline V CDR1 and CDR2: LNHDA, SQIVND (reference sequence). The CDR3 covers 13 residues. Trimming pared 6 bases from V and 7 bases from J, leaving 12 bases between. The full variable domain, in which reference TRBV19 and TRBJ2-2 provide the parts outside the CDR3, is DGGITQSPKYLFRKEGQNVTLSCEQNLNHDAMYWYRQDPGQGLRLIYYSQIVNDFQKGDIAEGYSVSREKKESFPLTVTSAQKNPTAFYLCASRQGISGELFFGEGSRLTVL.

This clone was observed once. The chain combines TRBV5-1 with TRBJ1-1; 7 bases map to TRBD1. The J segment lost 12 bases and the V segment lost 4 bases, leaving 12 bases of the junction unmatched. This CDR3 spans 13 amino acids. CDR1 is SGHRS, CDR2 YFSETQ, per germline. The CDR3 loop reads CASSPPQGEASFF. The DNA of the CDR3 is TGCGCCAGCAGCCCGCCCCAGGGGGAGGCGTCTTTCTTT.

CDR3 region: CASSVRQSPTEQYF. CDR3 coding DNA: TGTGCCAGCAGCGTAAGACAGAGTCCTACCGAGCAGTACTTC. This chain uses TRBV9 with TRBJ2-7; TRBD1 might be the D (5 bases). Germline V gives CDR1 SGDLS, CDR2 YYNGEE. The CDR3 runs to 14 residues. Trimming took off 1 base at V and 6 bases at J, with 14 bases between the two ends.

The chain links TRBV4-1 to TRBJ1-6, with D possibly being TRBD1 (6 bases). Germline-derived CDR1 and CDR2 are MGHRA and YSYEKL. V was trimmed by 0 bases and J by 0 bases, leaving 18 bases between them. CDR3 length: 20 residues. DNA of the CDR3: TGCGCCAGCAGCCAAGACGGGACATTCTCCCCGAGCTCCTATAATTCACCCCTCCACTTT. Protein: CASSQDGTFSPSSYNSPLHF.

This chain links TRBV5-6 with TRBJ1-3, with a possible D match to TRBD1 (5 bases). With 4 bases removed from V and 0 bases from J, the gap between germline ends came to 17 bases. Germline CDR1 reads SGHDT; CDR2 reads YYEEEE. The CDR3 covers 17 residues. The CDR3: CASSPLGGADSGNTIYF. CDR3 nucleotides: TGTGCCAGCAGCCCCCTAGGTGGGGCCGACTCTGGAAACACCATATATTTT. The full variable domain, its missing parts supplied by reference TRBV5-6 and TRBJ1-3, is DAGVTQSPTHLIKTRGQQVTLRCSPKSGHDTVSWYQQALGQGPQFIFQYYEEEERQRGNFPDRFSGHQFPNYSSELNVNALLLGDSALYLCASSPLGGADSGNTIYFGEGSWLTVV.

The chain carries TRBV6-5 and TRBJ2-7; the match to TRBD1 covers 12 bases. This CDR3 spans 15 amino acids. Germline V CDR1 and CDR2: MNHEY, SVGAGI. Trimming at V came to 5 bases and at J to 7 bases, leaving 9 bases not matched to a gene. CDR3 residues: CASSSLGTGGLEQYF. The CDR3 DNA reads TGTGCCAGCAGTAGTTTAGGGACAGGGGGCTTAGAGCAGTACTTC.

The chain joins TRBV3-1 (or the pseudogene TRBV3-2) to TRBJ1-1, with a possible D match to TRBD1 (6 bases). V was pared by 0 bases and J by 3 bases, with 11 bases between. This CDR3 region has 15 residues. CDR1 and CDR2 (germline): LGHDT, YNNKEL (reference sequence). The CDR3: CASSQEASGDTEAFF. CDR3 DNA sequence: TGTGCCAGCAGCCAAGAAGCGTCAGGGGACACTGAAGCTTTCTTT.

The gene calls are TRBV18 and TRBJ1-4; TRBD1 matches at 7 bases. CDR1 and CDR2 (germline): KGHSH, LQKENI. The trim removed 2 bases at V and 5 bases at J, leaving 8 bases unmatched. CDR3 length: 16 residues. The CDR3 sequence is CASSPLTGPGNEKLFF. The CDR3 region has the DNA TGTGCCAGCTCACCATTGACAGGGCCCGGGAATGAAAAACTGTTTTTT. Supplemented by reference TRBV18 and TRBJ1-4, the full variable domain reads NAGVMQNPRHLVRRRGQEARLRCSPMKGHSHVYWYRQLPEEGLKFMVYLQKENIIDESGMPKERFSAEFPKEGPSILRIQQVVRGDSAAYFCASSPLTGPGNEKLFFGSGTQLSVL.

This chain links TRBV5-5 with TRBJ1-3; D unclear. Germline lookup yields CDR1 SGHKS and CDR2 YYEKEE (reference sequence). The CDR3 spans 13 residues. V lost 4 bases and J lost 0, with 5 bases in between. The DNA for the CDR3 is TGTGCCAGCAGCCGGAGCTCTGGAAACACCATATATTTT. This encodes CASSRSSGNTIYF. The full variable domain, completed using reference TRBV5-5 and TRBJ1-3, is DAGVTQSPTHLIKTRGQQVTLRCSPISGHKSVSWYQQVLGQGPQFIFQYYEKEERGRGNFPDRFSARQFPNYSSELNVNALLLGDSALYLCASSRSSGNTIYFGEGSWLTVV.

Comment on this clone: A read error may produce the germline difference seen at one junction end. V gene TRBV5-3 combines with J gene TRBJ2-3; no firm D call. TRBV5-3 is an open reading frame, and its role is uncertain. The CDR3 runs 10 residues. The CDR3 sequence is CARSYLYSYF. CDR3 in DNA: TGTGCCAGAAGCTATCTATACAGTTACTTT.

The CDR3 here is CAISERVGQGQFYGYTF. The CDR3 DNA reads as TGTGCCATCAGTGAGAGGGTAGGGCAGGGCCAATTCTATGGCTACACCTTC. This chain joins TRBV10-3 and TRBJ1-2, with D tentatively TRBD1 (5 bases). Trimming shortened V by 2 bases and J by 4 bases, and 20 bases separated the two germline ends. CDR3 size: 17 residues. The germline V gene has CDR1 ENHRY and CDR2 SYGVKD.

The chain couples TRBV2 to TRBJ2-7, with 10 bases matching TRBD2. Germline V gene lookup returns CDR1 SNHLY and CDR2 FYNNEI. With V trimmed by 4 bases and J by 0 bases, 3 bases remained unmatched. CDR3 length: 15 residues. CDR3 amino acids: CASSGRTSGSYEQYF. The CDR3 nucleotides read TGTGCCAGCAGTGGTCGGACTAGCGGCTCCTACGAGCAGTACTTC.

J is TRBJ1-2 and V is TRBV30; D may be TRBD1 (5 bases). Germline CDR1 reads GTSNPN; CDR2 reads SVGIG (reference sequence). V dropped 3 bases and J dropped 8 bases, with 16 bases sitting between them. The CDR3 has 13 amino acids. CDR3: CAWRAGSISGYTF. In nucleotides, the CDR3 is TGTGCCTGGAGGGCAGGGTCTATATCCGGCTACACCTTC. Based on the CDR3 plus reference TRBV30 and TRBJ1-2, the full variable domain is SQTIHQWPATLVQPVGSPLSLECTVEGTSNPNLYWYRQAAGRGLQLLFYSVGIGQISSEVPQNLSASRPQDRQFILSSKKLLLSDSGFYLCAWRAGSISGYTFGSGTRLTVV.

The V call is TRBV7-3, the J call TRBJ1-2; 8 bases map to TRBD1. J gave up 8 bases and V 2 bases, and 4 bases lay outside the gene matches. CDR1 SGHTA and CDR2 FQGTGA come from the germline V gene. The CDR3 extends over 13 amino acids. CDR3 residues: CASSLDRGRGYTF. CDR3 nucleotides: TGTGCCAGCAGCTTAGACAGGGGTCGGGGCTACACCTTC.

The V call is TRBV5-1, the J call TRBJ2-7; 7 positions agree with TRBD1. The V gene's germline CDR1 is SGHRS and CDR2 YFSETQ. V shed 4 bases, J shed 0 bases, and the junction held 4 bases outside the gene matches. CDR3 length equals 14 residues. The CDR3 spells CASSTGTASYEQYF. As DNA, the CDR3 is TGCGCCAGCAGCACCGGGACAGCCTCCTACGAGCAGTACTTC.

J is TRBJ2-7 and V is TRBV19; unclear D gene. Germline CDR1 reads LNHDA; CDR2 reads SQIVND (reference sequence). This CDR3 contains 12 residues. V was cut by 4 bases and J by 5 bases, with 9 bases left in between. CDR3 coding DNA: TGTGCCAGTAGTACCGGGTGGGACGAGCAGTACTTC. The encoded protein is CASSTGWDEQYF.